What follows are 16 T cell receptor beta chains derived from one specimen sequenced in a study of shared clonotypes between healthy human individuals. Here immunoSEQ multiplex PCR was the method, and the copy in TCRdb shows in-frame clones only, minus some. The sample records 2 million or so clones, over 85% being singletons. What was sequenced was naive CD4+ T cells sorted from blood. Stated subset: CD45RA+ positively selected. Source of these receptors: a man aged 18 to 35 in good health.

The V gene is TRBV28, the J gene TRBJ1-1; 7 positions match TRBD1. With 6 bases clipped from V and 1 base from J, the junction kept 5 bases outside the gene matches. CDR1 is MDHEN, CDR2 SYDVKM, per germline. The CDR3 contains 14 residues. The CDR3: CASSEGQTNTEAFF. The DNA of the CDR3 is TGTGCCAGCAGCGAGGGACAGACGAACACTGAAGCTTTCTTT.

V is TRBV7-2 and J is TRBJ1-2, with D unresolved. The germline V gene has CDR1 SGHTA and CDR2 FQGNSA. V lost 2 bases and J lost 2, with 9 bases in between. The CDR3 has 14 residues. This CDR3 reads CASSLIQGNYGYTF. Written as DNA, the CDR3 is TGTGCCAGCAGCTTAATCCAAGGAAACTATGGCTACACCTTC.

A single count supports this clone. J is TRBJ2-5 and V is TRBV9; D is unclear. TRBJ2-7 matches the DNA end more closely, so the J call is doubtful. This CDR3 region has 12 residues. Germline CDR1 is SGDLS and CDR2 is YYNGEE. CDR3 loop: CASSVDGYEQYF. The CDR3 region has the DNA TGTGCCAGCAGCGTAGATGGATACGAGCAGTACTTC.

This rearrangement joins TRBV6-1 to TRBJ1-1; D remains ambiguous. The CDR3 has 14 residues. CDR1 and CDR2 from the germline V gene are MNHNS and SASEGT. V was pared by 6 bases and J by 6 bases, with 17 bases between. The DNA of the CDR3 is TGTGCCAGCAGAGTTCAGGCGTGGGGTCCTGAAGCTTTCTTT. The encoded protein is CASRVQAWGPEAFF.

The chain has TRBV6-5 and TRBJ2-1; 9 bases match TRBD2. Losses at the gene ends were 6 bases for V and 5 bases for J; bases not matched to a gene: 8. This CDR3 is 15 amino acids long. Germline CDR1 reads MNHEY; CDR2 reads SVGAGI. CDR3 protein: CASSQGLAPDNEQFF. CDR3 nucleotides: TGTGCCAGCAGCCAGGGACTAGCCCCTGACAATGAGCAGTTCTTC.

To note about this clone: Different DNA sequences within this sample yield the same CDR3. This chain links TRBV10-3 with TRBJ1-1; D not resolved. V lost 2 bases to trimming and J lost 4 bases, with 5 bases between them. Germline CDR1 is ENHRY and CDR2 is SYGVKD. The CDR3 loop spans 12 amino acids. Written as DNA, the CDR3 is TGTGCCATCAGTGAGAGCAGCACTGAAGCTTTCTTT. It is translated as CAISESSTEAFF.

The CDR3 is CASSSDGRGSNTEAFF. The CDR3 DNA sequence: TGTGCCAGCAGTTCAGACGGACGGGGTTCGAACACTGAAGCTTTCTTT. The chain couples TRBV28 to TRBJ1-1; no firm D call. Germline CDR1 and CDR2: MDHEN and SYDVKM. V dropped 4 bases and J dropped 1 base, with 16 bases sitting between them. The CDR3 has 16 residues.

The genes are TRBV12-2 and TRBJ2-5; no DNA check was done on the table's D call, TRBD2. TRBV12-2 constitutes a pseudogene. The length of the CDR3 is 17 residues. The CDR3 nucleotides are TGTGCAAGTCGCTTAGCGCAGGAGGGAGGGCCGGGGGAGACCCAGTACTTC. Its translation: CASRLAQEGGPGETQYF.

Only one count was recorded for this clone. The V and J genes are TRBV5-4 and TRBJ1-2; no clear D. The CDR3 covers 13 residues. Germline CDR1 reads SGHNT; CDR2 reads YYREEE (reference sequence). V shed 0 bases and J shed 5 bases, with 8 bases lying between them. CDR3 coding DNA: TGTGCCAGCAGCTTGGGGGGTGGGTATGGCTACACCTTC. This gives the protein CASSLGGGYGYTF.

The rearrangement joins TRBV10-2 to TRBJ2-5; tentative D call: TRBD2 (5 bases). Per germline, CDR1 WSHSY and CDR2 SAAADI. Trimming stripped 7 bases from V and 5 bases from J, with 14 bases between. The CDR3 runs 13 residues. Written as DNA, the CDR3 is TGCGCCAGCATGGCGGGCCCCCTCGAGACCCAGTACTTC. Translated: CASMAGPLETQYF.

The V and J genes are TRBV30 and TRBJ1-6, with 7 nucleotides matching TRBD1. In germline, CDR1 is GTSNPN, CDR2 SVGIG (reference sequence). V shed 5 bases, J shed 10 bases, and the junction held 14 bases outside the gene matches. The CDR3 is 15 residues long. The CDR3 sequence is CAWGPLQGGGSPLHF. CDR3 in DNA: TGTGCCTGGGGGCCCCTCCAGGGGGGAGGATCACCCCTCCACTTT.

The genes are TRBV6-1 and TRBJ1-5; no clear D. Germline values: CDR1 MNHNS, CDR2 SASEGT. The V gene lost 0 bases and the J gene lost 7 bases, with 7 bases spanning the gap. CDR3 length: 13 amino acids. The CDR3 sequence: CASSEAPWQPQHF. In DNA form, the CDR3 reads TGTGCCAGCAGTGAAGCCCCTTGGCAGCCCCAGCATTTT.

V and J are TRBV5-4 and TRBJ1-4; maybe TRBD1 (6 bases). Germline-derived CDR1 and CDR2 are SGHNT and YYREEE (reference sequence). This CDR3 spans 14 amino acids. Trimming pared 5 bases from V and 7 bases from J, leaving 15 bases between. This CDR3 is CASSTGSGGEKLFF. The DNA of the CDR3 is TGTGCCAGCAGTACAGGGTCGGGGGGTGAAAAACTGTTTTTT.

V is TRBV6-1 and J is TRBJ1-1; D remains unclear. Trimming stripped 6 bases from V and 3 bases from J, with 11 bases between. The CDR3 contains 13 residues. Per germline, CDR1 MNHNS and CDR2 SASEGT. CDR3 in amino acids: CASSRSWDTEAFF. CDR3 nucleotide sequence: TGTGCCAGCAGCCGATCGTGGGACACTGAAGCTTTCTTT.

The chain uses TRBV19 and TRBJ2-2; no clear D gene. V shed 8 bases and J shed 3 bases, with 13 bases lying between them. This CDR3 region has 14 residues. Germline-derived CDR1 and CDR2 are LNHDA and SQIVND (reference sequence). In DNA form, the CDR3 reads TGTGCCAGTTCTTCCGGGTCCCACACCGGGGAGCTGTTTTTT. This translates into CASSSGSHTGELFF.

V and J are TRBV30 and TRBJ2-7; unclear D gene. The CDR3 has 15 residues. Germline loops: CDR1 GTSNPN, CDR2 SVGIG (reference sequence). Trimming stripped 3 bases from V and 3 bases from J, with 18 bases between. The CDR3 nucleotides are TGTGCCTGGAGGGGTGGGAAAGTCCCACGCTACGAGCAGTACTTC. It is translated as CAWRGGKVPRYEQYF.